The 21 T cell receptor beta chains below come from one sample, sequenced in a study of blood T cell repertoires in COVID-19. The assay was immunoSEQ multiplex PCR, and TCRdb's table has in-frame clones only and misses some. The data hold about 88,000 clones, with more than 85% observed a single time. The sequenced sample consisted of peripheral blood. These receptor sequences come from a man aged 55 to 70 with acute or convalescent COVID-19.

This chain links TRBV2 with TRBJ2-5, with 11 nucleotides matching TRBD2. The CDR3 has 16 amino acids. J lost 4 bases, V lost 2 bases, and 6 bases had no gene match. The germline gives CDR1 SNHLY, CDR2 FYNNEI. The DNA for the CDR3 is TGTGCCAGCAGTGAAACTAGCGGGAGCGTCGGAGAGACCCAGTACTTC. Its translation is CASSETSGSVGETQYF.

This sequence joins TRBV19 and TRBJ2-2; perhaps TRBD2 as D (6 bases). Germline V gene lookup returns CDR1 LNHDA and CDR2 SQIVND (reference sequence). The V and J ends lost 7 bases and 1 base respectively, with 10 bases between them. The CDR3 loop spans 14 amino acids. CDR3: CASTRGMNTGELFF. The CDR3 region has the DNA TGTGCCAGTACCCGCGGGATGAACACCGGGGAGCTGTTTTTT.

V usage is TRBV4-1 and J usage is TRBJ1-1; D possibly corresponds to TRBD1 (6 bases). Trimming stripped 1 base from V and 0 bases from J, with 18 bases between. This CDR3 spans 18 amino acids. Germline assignment: CDR1 MGHRA and CDR2 YSYEKL. In DNA form, the CDR3 reads TGCGCCAGCAGCCAAGCAAGGCGGGGGCGGATGATGAACACTGAAGCTTTCTTT. It encodes CASSQARRGRMMNTEAFF.

The gene calls are TRBV4-2 and TRBJ1-2; D uncertain. This CDR3 spans 15 amino acids. V lost 0 bases and J lost 0, with 8 bases in between. Germline assignment: CDR1 LGHNA and CDR2 YNFKEQ. The DNA of the CDR3 is TGTGCCAGCAGCCAAGAGGAGGGCGCTAACTATGGCTACACCTTC. Its protein is CASSQEEGANYGYTF.

The chain joins TRBV6-5 to TRBJ1-1; a weak D match, TRBD1 (5 bases). Trimming took 9 bases from V and 1 from J, leaving 15 bases between them. This CDR3 spans 14 amino acids. Germline assignment: CDR1 MNHEY and CDR2 SVGAGI. The CDR3 here is CARRLGDENTEAFF. In DNA form, the CDR3 reads TGTGCCAGGCGACTAGGGGACGAGAACACTGAAGCTTTCTTT.

The chain uses TRBV4-3 and TRBJ2-6; D is uncertain. From germline, CDR1 is LGHNA and CDR2 YSLEER. CDR3 length: 18 amino acids. V dropped 0 bases and J dropped 0 bases, with 12 bases sitting between them. This CDR3 is CASSQDLPSYSGANVLTF. The CDR3 region has the DNA TGCGCCAGCAGCCAAGATCTCCCGAGTTACTCTGGGGCCAACGTCCTGACTTTC.

The V gene is TRBV11-1, the J gene TRBJ2-5; 7 bases are shared with TRBD2. The CDR3 runs to 14 residues. The germline V gene has CDR1 SGHAT and CDR2 FQDESV (reference sequence). Losses at the gene ends were 3 bases for V and 7 bases for J; bases not matched to a gene: 8. CDR3 sequence reads: CASSFHTSDGTQYF. The CDR3 DNA is TGTGCCAGCAGCTTTCATACTAGCGACGGGACCCAGTACTTC.

The CDR3 bases are TGTGCCAGTAGTCCGGGGTTGGATCAGCCCCAGCATTTT. This gives the protein CASSPGLDQPQHF. The chain employs TRBV19 and TRBJ1-5; D not resolved. Trimming cost V 5 bases and J 5 bases, with 10 bases left between them. Germline V gene sequence: CDR1 LNHDA, CDR2 SQIVND (reference sequence). This CDR3 is 13 amino acids long.

This sequence joins TRBV2 and TRBJ2-5; 10 bases map to TRBD1. The V segment lost 6 bases and the J segment 7 bases; nucleotides outside the gene matches: 8. The CDR3 contains 14 residues. CDR1 and CDR2 from the germline V gene are SNHLY and FYNNEI. CDR3 nucleotides: TGTGCCAGCAGCCCGGGACAGGGGCGGAGGACCCAGTACTTC. It yields the protein CASSPGQGRRTQYF.

The chain has TRBV3-1 (or the pseudogene TRBV3-2) and TRBJ1-2; D might be TRBD1 (6 bases). The germline gives CDR1 LGHDT, CDR2 YNNKEL (reference sequence). The CDR3 runs 17 residues. Deletions cut 0 bases from V and 3 bases from J, with 17 bases between. The CDR3 nucleotides read TGTGCCAGCAGCCAAGATGGGGGGGCAGCTCGATACTATGGCTACACCTTC. Amino acids: CASSQDGGAARYYGYTF.

The chain links TRBV7-8 to TRBJ1-2, with TRBD1 identical over 8 bases. The length of the CDR3 is 15 residues. Trimming took 5 bases from V and 4 from J; bases not matched to a gene: 9. CDR1 is SGHVS, CDR2 FQNEAQ, per germline. The CDR3 DNA follows: TGTGCCAGCAGCCGGACAGGGAGGTTTAGCTATGGCTACACCTTC. It yields the protein CASSRTGRFSYGYTF. Full variable domain (remainder filled in from reference TRBV7-8 and TRBJ1-2): GAGVSQSPRYKVAKRGQDVALRCDPISGHVSLFWYQQALGQGPEFLTYFQNEAQLDKSGLPSDRFFAERPEGSVSTLKIQRTQQEDSAVYLCASSRTGRFSYGYTFGSGTRLTVV.

The chain uses TRBV5-4 and TRBJ1-6; TRBD1 matches at 7 bases. This CDR3 comprises 15 residues. Germline lookup yields CDR1 SGHNT and CDR2 YYREEE (reference sequence). The V and J ends lost 0 bases and 8 bases, in that order; junction bases with no gene match: 5. CDR3 in amino acids: CASSLEGQAYSPLHF. DNA for the CDR3: TGTGCCAGCAGCTTGGAAGGACAGGCATATTCACCCCTCCACTTT.

This clone was seen just once. The V gene is TRBV27, the J gene TRBJ2-2; 10 bases are a match to TRBD1. Germline values: CDR1 MNHEY, CDR2 SMNVEV (reference sequence). V lost 3 bases and J lost 3; bases outside the gene matches: 4. The CDR3 extends over 16 amino acids. This CDR3 is CASSFRQGADTGELFF. CDR3 nucleotide sequence: TGTGCCAGCAGTTTTCGACAGGGGGCTGACACCGGGGAGCTGTTTTTT.

The chain combines TRBV5-4 with TRBJ2-7, with 12 bases fitting TRBD2. The CDR3 length is 15 residues. The J segment lost 3 bases and the V segment lost 4 bases, leaving 5 bases of the junction unmatched. Germline loops: CDR1 SGHNT, CDR2 YYREEE (reference sequence). The CDR3 DNA is TGTGCCAGCAGCCGGACTAGCGGGATATACTACGAGCAGTACTTC. This translates into CASSRTSGIYYEQYF.

The chain couples TRBV15 to TRBJ2-2; no definite D call. CDR3 length: 17 residues. Deletions cut 0 bases from V and 4 bases from J, with 15 bases between. Germline CDR1 is LNHNV and CDR2 is YYDKDF (reference sequence). CDR3 coding DNA: TGTGCCACCAGCAGAGACCTTCATACTTCGAGCACCGGGGAGCTGTTTTTT. Its protein is CATSRDLHTSSTGELFF.

In its sample, this clone was seen once. This chain links TRBV25-1 with TRBJ1-1; D gene unclear. V lost 4 bases and J 3 bases, leaving 9 bases between the germline ends. CDR3 length: 13 amino acids. Germline loops: CDR1 MGHDK, CDR2 SYGVNS. This CDR3 reads CASSGHGDTEAFF. CDR3 in DNA: TGTGCCAGCAGTGGCCACGGGGACACTGAAGCTTTCTTT.

This clone appeared a single time. The CDR3 protein is CASSLDRDRGVLGETQYF. CDR3 nucleotide sequence: TGTGCCAGCAGCTTAGACCGGGACAGGGGCGTGTTAGGAGAGACCCAGTACTTC. V gene TRBV7-8 combines with J gene TRBJ2-5, with 10 bases lining up with TRBD1. This CDR3 has 18 amino acids. The V segment lost 1 base and the J segment 4 bases; nucleotides outside the gene matches: 12. The V gene's germline CDR1 is SGHVS and CDR2 FQNEAQ. The whole variable domain, remainder taken from reference TRBV7-8 and TRBJ2-5, is GAGVSQSPRYKVAKRGQDVALRCDPISGHVSLFWYQQALGQGPEFLTYFQNEAQLDKSGLPSDRFFAERPEGSVSTLKIQRTQQEDSAVYLCASSLDRDRGVLGETQYFGPGTRLLVL.

V and J are TRBV18 and TRBJ2-1, with 9 nucleotides matching TRBD2. This CDR3 spans 15 amino acids. Germline V CDR1 and CDR2: KGHSH, LQKENI. The trim removed 3 bases at V and 4 bases at J, leaving 4 bases unmatched. CDR3 DNA: TGTGCCAGCTCACCTGAGACTAGCGGTTACAATGAGCAGTTCTTC. This sequence encodes CASSPETSGYNEQFF.

CDR3 region: CASSTGGARKQYF. The CDR3 nucleotides read TGTGCCAGCAGCACCGGTGGGGCGCGAAAACAGTATTTT. The chain is built from TRBV6-2 or TRBV6-3 and TRBJ2-3, with a weak D call TRBD1 (5 bases). Germline V CDR1 and CDR2: MNHEY, SVGEGT. The CDR3 covers 13 residues. V was pared by 6 bases and J by 12 bases, with 19 bases between.

The chain couples TRBV2 to TRBJ2-4, with 15 positions matching TRBD2. Germline-derived CDR1 and CDR2 are SNHLY and FYNNEI. This CDR3 spans 20 amino acids. The trim removed 2 bases at V and 1 base at J, leaving 9 bases unmatched. The CDR3 DNA is TGTGCCAGCAGTGAACCGGGACTAGCGGGAGGAGCCTCGGCCAAAAACATTCAGTACTTC. Amino acids: CASSEPGLAGGASAKNIQYF.

This chain connects TRBV4-1 to TRBJ1-3; D not resolved. This CDR3 has 17 amino acids. Germline-derived CDR1 and CDR2 are MGHRA and YSYEKL. Trimming took off 0 bases at V and 0 bases at J, with 12 bases between the two ends. CDR3 in amino acids: CASSQDKDGSSGNTIYF. In nucleotides, the CDR3 is TGCGCCAGCAGCCAAGATAAAGATGGCAGCTCTGGAAACACCATATATTTT.